Detailed here is one T cell receptor beta chain. The assay was immunoSEQ multiplex PCR, and TCRdb's table has in-frame clones only and misses some. Of 200,000 to 250,000 clones in the sample, approximately 90% are singletons; the top ten hold less than 3%. This entry comes from a study of blood T cell repertoires in COVID-19. Study details: Specimens from acute and convalescent COVID-19 originated in the United States, Italy and Spain.

This CDR3 region has 14 residues. Per germline, CDR1 SGHRS and CDR2 YFSETQ. With V trimmed by 4 bases and J by 3 bases, 4 bases remained unmatched. Enrolment of Seattle patients took place during active infection, and they were followed longitudinally. The chain employs TRBV5-1 and TRBJ1-1, with TRBD1 identical over 9 bases. Sequenced material: peripheral blood. This TCR derives from a man in his thirties or forties with COVID-19, enrolled during active disease. CDR3 in DNA: TGCGCCAGCAGCCGTACAGGGGGCGACACTGAAGCTTTCTTT. It is translated as CASSRTGGDTEAFF.